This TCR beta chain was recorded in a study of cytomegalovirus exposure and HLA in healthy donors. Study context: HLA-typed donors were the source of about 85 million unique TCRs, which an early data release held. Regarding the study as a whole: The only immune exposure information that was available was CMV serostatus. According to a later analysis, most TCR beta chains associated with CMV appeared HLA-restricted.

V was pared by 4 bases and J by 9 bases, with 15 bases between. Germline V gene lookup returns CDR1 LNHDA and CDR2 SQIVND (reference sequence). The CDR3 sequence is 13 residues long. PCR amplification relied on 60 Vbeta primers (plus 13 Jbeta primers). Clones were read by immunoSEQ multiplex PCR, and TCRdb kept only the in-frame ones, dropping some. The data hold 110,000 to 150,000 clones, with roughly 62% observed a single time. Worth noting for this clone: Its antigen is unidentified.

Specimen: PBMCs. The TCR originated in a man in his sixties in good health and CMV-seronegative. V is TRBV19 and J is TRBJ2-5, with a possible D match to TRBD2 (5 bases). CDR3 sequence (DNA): TGTGCCAGTAGTACCGACTGGGAGTTGGCCCAGTACTTC. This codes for CASSTDWELAQYF.